Listed here are 17 T cell receptor beta chains from one sample, sequenced in a study of T cell clonality in common variable immunodeficiency. Generated by immunoSEQ multiplex PCR, the TCRdb table keeps only in-frame clones and is missing some. There are 55,000 or so clones in the sample, none observed a single time. Material for sequencing was peripheral blood mononuclear cells. The receptors were gathered from a person between 18 and 75 years old in good health.

There are many counts of this clone. Sequencing ends 3 residues short of the CDR3 end; the germline J gene provides the rest. Other DNA variants within this sample encode the same CDR3. The chain employs TRBV28 and TRBJ2-3, with TRBD1 as a possible D gene (5 bases). This CDR3 is built from 14 residues. The ends were cut back, 7 bases at V and 2 bases at J, with 13 bases in the middle. Germline V gene sequence: CDR1 MDHEN, CDR2 SYDVKM. Partial CDR3 DNA: TGTGCCAGCACCCCGGACACAACCACAGATACG. Translating it yields CASTPDTTTDT. In full, the CDR3 is CASTPDTTTDTQYF.

The table lists this clone with many counts. The CDR3 goes on 3 residues after the read ends, and that part is filled in from the germline J gene. V and J are TRBV2 and TRBJ1-6, with 10 positions matching TRBD1. The CDR3 loop spans 13 amino acids. Losses at the gene ends were 6 bases for V and 9 bases for J; bases not matched to a gene: 2. CDR1 SNHLY and CDR2 FYNNEI come from the germline V gene. The CDR3 spells CASRRDRGSPLHF. The sequenced CDR3 bases are TGTGCCAGCAGGCGGGACAGGGGTTCACCC.

This clone appeared a few times. The read stops 3 residues short of the end of the CDR3; the missing end is completed from the germline J gene. The J gene is TRBJ2-7, the V gene TRBV2, with D tentatively TRBD2 (6 bases). V lost 8 bases to trimming and J lost 2 bases, with 13 bases between them. From germline, CDR1 is SNHLY and CDR2 FYNNEI. CDR3 length: 13 amino acids. The sequenced part of the CDR3 DNA is TGTGCCAGCCGCGGGAAGGGCCCCTACGAG. The encoded protein is CASRGKGPYE. The complete CDR3 protein is CASRGKGPYEQYF.

This clone occurred many times. The read ends 3 residues before the CDR3 terminus; that terminus is restored from the germline J gene. This chain links TRBV19 with TRBJ2-5; D perhaps matches TRBD2 (5 bases). Germline loops: CDR1 LNHDA, CDR2 SQIVND (reference sequence). V gave up 4 bases and J gave up 3 bases, with 12 bases separating them. The CDR3 is 14 residues long. Here the CDR3 reads CASSRLFGKETQYF. The covered CDR3 bases are TGTGCCAGTAGTAGACTATTTGGGAAAGAGACC. The full variable domain, with the rest looked up from reference TRBV19 and TRBJ2-5, is DGGITQSPKYLFRKEGQNVTLSCEQNLNHDAMYWYRQDPGQGLRLIYYSQIVNDFQKGDIAEGYSVSREKKESFPLTVTSAQKNPTAFYLCASSRLFGKETQYFGPGTRLLVL.

This clone has just a few counts. Read sequence stops 3 residues before the CDR3 end, and the germline J gene provides the missing end. The chain carries TRBV2 and TRBJ1-5, with D maybe TRBD1 (6 bases). Germline values: CDR1 SNHLY, CDR2 FYNNEI. V was pared by 4 bases and J by 7 bases, with 14 bases between. The CDR3 loop spans 14 amino acids. The CDR3 bases that were read are TGTGCCAGCAGTGCCAGCAGGGGAGCCCAGCCC. Its translation: CASSASRGAQP. Given in full, the CDR3 is CASSASRGAQPQHF. The full variable domain, in which reference TRBV2 and TRBJ1-5 provide the parts outside the CDR3, is EPEVTQTPSHQVTQMGQEVILRCVPISNHLYFYWYRQILGQKVEFLVSFYNNEISEKSEIFDDQFSVERPDGSNFTLKIRSTKLEDSAMYFCASSASRGAQPQHFGDGTRLSIL.

This clone was found many times. The sequence runs out 3 residues before the end of the CDR3; the remainder is reconstructed from the germline J gene. The chain joins TRBV28 to TRBJ2-1; 12 nucleotides match TRBD2. V lost 4 bases to trimming and J lost 3 bases; unmatched junction nucleotides: 7. The CDR3 contains 17 residues. Germline CDR1 is MDHEN and CDR2 is SYDVKM. CDR3 sequence reads: CASSSEVTSGSYNEQFF. CDR3 DNA, as far as it was read: TGTGCCAGCAGTTCAGAGGTGACTAGCGGGAGCTACAATGAG.

This clone was seen many times. The CDR3 goes on 3 residues after the read ends, and that part is filled in from the germline J gene. The chain couples TRBV7-2 to TRBJ2-1; D might be TRBD2 (6 bases). The length of the CDR3 is 15 residues. Germline lookup yields CDR1 SGHTA and CDR2 FQGNSA. Trimming removed 0 bases at V and 4 bases at J, with 10 bases between. The covered CDR3 bases are TGTGCCAGCAGCTTAGCCAGGGACTTTTACAATGAG. It codes for CASSLARDFYNE. The whole CDR3 sequence reads CASSLARDFYNEQFF.

This clone was seen many times. The read terminates 3 residues before the CDR3 end, so the remaining end is supplied by the germline J gene. The chain couples TRBV20-1 to TRBJ2-3, with 7 bases identical to TRBD1. V trimming: 3 bases; J trimming: 1 base; junction bases outside the gene matches: 7. The CDR3 length is 15 residues. CDR1 is DFQATT and CDR2 is SNEGSKA in the germline V gene (reference sequence). Partial CDR3 DNA: TGCAGTGCTAGTGTATACAGGGGAGGCACAGATACG. Amino acids: CSASVYRGGTDT. The full-length CDR3 reads as CSASVYRGGTDTQYF.

This clone was recorded at least ten times. The CDR3 is cut off 3 residues early in the read; its end comes from the germline J gene. The chain joins TRBV5-1 to TRBJ2-7; 9 bases line up with TRBD1. Germline CDR1 and CDR2: SGHRS and YFSETQ. V lost 4 bases and J lost 2; bases outside the gene matches: 10. This CDR3 is 16 amino acids long. The chain's CDR3 is CASSPNAGTGTYEQYF. CDR3 DNA (partial): TGCGCCAGCAGCCCAAACGCCGGGACAGGGACCTACGAG.

This clone was found many times. Read coverage stops 3 residues before the CDR3 terminus; the germline J gene supplies the remainder. The chain carries TRBV30 and TRBJ1-4, with D possibly being TRBD1 (6 bases). Trimming pared 3 bases from V and 4 bases from J, leaving 12 bases between. The V gene's germline CDR1 is GTSNPN and CDR2 SVGIG (reference sequence). The CDR3 covers 14 residues. The covered CDR3 bases are TGTGCCTGGAGCATGGGGGCGCTTAATGAAAAA. Translating it yields CAWSMGALNEK. In full, the CDR3 is CAWSMGALNEKLFF.

Ten or more counts support this clone. The read falls 3 residues short of the CDR3 end, and the missing part is taken from the germline J gene. The chain uses TRBV6-1 and TRBJ1-4, with D uncertain. The CDR3 is 15 amino acids. Trimming left V 1 base short and J 0 bases short, with 6 bases between. Germline V lookup: CDR1 MNHNS, CDR2 SASEGT. The chain's CDR3 is CASSEVYTTNEKLFF. The part of the CDR3 DNA that was read is TGTGCCAGCAGTGAAGTATACACAACTAATGAAAAA.

This clone was detected many times. The read gets to within 3 residues of the CDR3 end, and the germline J gene fills in the rest. This chain connects TRBV20-1 to TRBJ2-3; 9 nucleotides match TRBD1. Germline CDR1 is DFQATT and CDR2 is SNEGSKA (reference sequence). This CDR3 contains 13 residues. The CDR3 is CSATQQGAQTQYF. Incomplete CDR3 DNA: TGCAGTGCTACACAACAGGGGGCGCAGACG.

This clone was recorded at least ten times. An end of the junction differs from the germline gene, which may be a read error. The read stops 3 residues short of the end of the CDR3; the missing end is completed from the germline J gene. The chain recombines TRBV4-2 with TRBJ2-3; the match to TRBD2 covers 11 bases. This CDR3 is built from 15 residues. Germline-derived CDR1 and CDR2 are LGHNA and YNFKEQ. CDR3 amino acids: CASSHLAGGANTQYF. The CDR3 DNA, read in part, is TGCGCCAGCAGCCATCTAGCGGGAGGCGCTAATACG.

This clone showed up many times. Sequencing ends 3 residues short of the CDR3 end; the germline J gene provides the rest. This chain connects TRBV19 to TRBJ2-3; D possibly corresponds to TRBD1 (6 bases). The CDR3 covers 15 residues. Germline values: CDR1 LNHDA, CDR2 SQIVND (reference sequence). Trimming left V 5 bases short and J 0 bases short, with 12 bases between. Incomplete CDR3 DNA: TGTGCCAGTAGTTTCGGACAGTCTAGCACAGATACG. Translation: CASSFGQSSTDT. The full CDR3 sequence reads CASSFGQSSTDTQYF.

At least ten counts were recorded for this clone. Sequencing ends 3 residues short of the CDR3 end; the germline J gene provides the rest. The chain joins TRBV5-1 to TRBJ2-6; TRBD1 matches at 8 bases. In germline, CDR1 is SGHRS, CDR2 YFSETQ. V gave up 4 bases and J gave up 0 bases; unmatched junction bases: 9. CDR3 length equals 18 residues. The part of the CDR3 DNA that was read is TGCGCCAGCAGCATAGGGGACAGGCCAATCTCTGGGGCCAACGTC. Translated, it gives CASSIGDRPISGANV. The entire CDR3 is CASSIGDRPISGANVLTF.

This clone has at least ten counts. The CDR3 sequence is CASSIGRETQYF. CDR3 DNA, as far as it was read: TGTGCCAGTAGTATAGGGCGGGAGACC. The rearrangement uses TRBV19 and TRBJ2-5; D is unclear. The read ends 3 residues before the CDR3 terminus; that terminus is restored from the germline J gene. This CDR3 region has 12 residues. Trimming stripped 1 base from V and 5 bases from J, with 5 bases between. Germline CDR1 LNHDA, CDR2 SQIVND (reference sequence). Variable domain in full (rest from reference TRBV19 and TRBJ2-5): DGGITQSPKYLFRKEGQNVTLSCEQNLNHDAMYWYRQDPGQGLRLIYYSQIVNDFQKGDIAEGYSVSREKKESFPLTVTSAQKNPTAFYLCASSIGRETQYFGPGTRLLVL.

This clone was observed many times. The read halts 3 residues ahead of the CDR3 end, with the missing end drawn from the germline J gene. V usage is TRBV18 and J usage is TRBJ2-7, with a weak D call TRBD1 (5 bases). The germline V and J ends were trimmed by 0 bases and 2 bases, with 11 bases remaining between them. The CDR3 runs 15 residues. Germline V gene data show CDR1 as KGHSH and CDR2 as LQKENI. CDR3 DNA, as far as it was read: TGTGCCAGCTCACCACCGTCGCACAGGACCTACGAG. It yields the protein CASSPPSHRTYE. The full-length CDR3 reads as CASSPPSHRTYEQYF.